The rows below give T cell receptor beta chains drawn from one sample of a study of CD8+ T cells in alopecia areata. Repertoires were generated with immunoSEQ multiplex PCR, while TCRdb's copy carries only in-frame clones and drops some. The table shows 200,000 or so clones, with around three fifths occurring only once. The sample in question was CD4+ T cells sorted from blood, obtained at week 0. Source of these receptors: a human donor with alopecia areata. CDR3s include the opening cysteine and the closing phenylalanine or tryptophan. D genes are given only for firm matches. The listing skips clone size in some rows; elsewhere it reads once, few, many or a size class.

14 - TRBJ2-3 TRBV30 - TGTGCCTGGAGTCTAGGCGGGAGCACAGATACGCAGTATTTT CAWSLGGSTDTQYF
17 TRBD1 TRBJ2-5 TRBV27 - TGTGCCAGCAGTTTGAGCATGGGCAGGGGGCTTGGAGCGACCCAGTACTTC CASSLSMGRGLGATQYF
12 - TRBJ2-4 TRBV30 few TGTGCCTGGAGTGCAACCGGGACTCTTCAGTACTTC CAWSATGTLQYF
14 TRBD1 TRBJ1-1 TRBV5-6 - TGTGCCAGCAGCACGACAGGGGTCGGCACTGAAGCTTTCTTT CASSTTGVGTEAFF
12 - TRBJ1-2 TRBV12-5 - TGTGCTAGTGCTAGGGACACCTATGGCTACACCTTC CASARDTYGYTF
14 TRBD1 TRBJ1-4 TRBV5-1 - TGCGCCAGCAGCTCCCCGGGACAGCCTGAAAAACTGTTTTTT CASSSPGQPEKLFF
15 - TRBJ1-2 TRBV7-2 few TGTGCCAGCAGCTACTCCTTCGCAGTAAACTATGGCTACACCTTC CASSYSFAVNYGYTF
13 - TRBJ1-2 TRBV30 once TGTGCCTCAACAAGGGGGTTGTACTATGGCTACACCTTC CASTRGLYYGYTF
12 - TRBJ1-1 TRBV29-1 few TGCAGCGTTGCGTTAGGTTTCACTGAAGCTTTCTTT CSVALGFTEAFF
11 - TRBJ1-1 TRBV19 few TGTGCCAGTATCTACAGGGCTGAAGCTTTCTTT CASIYRAEAFF
14 - TRBJ2-4 TRBV6-1 - TGTGCCAGCAGTGAACAGGGCCCCAAAAACATTCAGTACTTC CASSEQGPKNIQYF
14 TRBD1 TRBJ1-6 TRBV30 - TGTGCCTTCCACAGGGGTCGGCGGAATTCACCCCTCCACTTT CAFHRGRRNSPLHF
13 - TRBJ2-1 TRBV7-9 many TGTGCCAGCAGCTTAGGAGCAAACAATGAGCAGTTCTTC CASSLGANNEQFF
17 TRBD2 TRBJ2-1 TRBV9 - TGTGCCAGCAGCGTAGAACCCCGACTAGCGGACTACAATGAGCAGTTCTTC CASSVEPRLADYNEQFF
12 - TRBJ2-1 TRBV10-3 - TGTGCCTCCGCTCGGGGAGACAATGAGCAGTTCTTC CASARGDNEQFF
14 - TRBJ1-1 TRBV2 few TGTGCCAGCAGTGACGAACAGATCCTCACTGAAGCTTTCTTT CASSDEQILTEAFF
9 - TRBJ2-5 TRBV6-5 - TGTGCCAGCACCCGGAGCCAGTACTTC CASTRSQYF
17 - TRBJ1-2 TRBV4-1 - TGCGCCAGCAGCCGACAAGCGGGTCAGCACCTTGACTATGGCTACACCTTC CASSRQAGQHLDYGYTF
14 TRBD1 TRBJ1-4 TRBV19 - TGTGCCAGTAGTAGACAGGGGGGAGATGAAAAACTGTTTTTT CASSRQGGDEKLFF
17 - TRBJ2-6 TRBV5-1 - TGCGCCAGCAGCTTGGCCCCCGGGACCTCTGGGGCCAACGTCCTGACTTTC CASSLAPGTSGANVLTF
16 - TRBJ1-2 TRBV2 - TGTGCCAGCAGTGAGTTTCTGATGGCTGTGACCTATGGCTACACCTTC CASSEFLMAVTYGYTF
15 - TRBJ2-3 TRBV29-1 few TGCAGCGTTAATTTAGGGACGACCAGCACAGATACGCAGTATTTT CSVNLGTTSTDTQYF
13 - TRBJ2-7 TRBV29-1 few TGCAGCGTAACGGGAGTAGGGTCCTACGAGCAGTACTTC CSVTGVGSYEQYF
12 - TRBJ1-1 TRBV6-1 - TGTGCCAGCAGTGCGGCGGACACTGAAGCTTTCTTT CASSAADTEAFF
12 - TRBJ1-2 TRBV27 - TGTGCCTGCACCGGGCCCAAGGTTAGCTACACCTTC CACTGPKVSYTF
17 - TRBJ2-2 TRBV15 - TGTGCCACCAGCAGTAGTAGATGGACTTCGAACACCGGGGAGCTGTTTTTT CATSSSRWTSNTGELFF
15 - TRBJ1-1 TRBV7-9 - TGTGCCAGCAGCCCAAACGAGGGGGTGAACGCTGAAGCTTTCTTT CASSPNEGVNAEAFF
15 TRBD1 TRBJ1-1 TRBV25-1 - TGTGCCAGCAGTCCCCCGGGGACAGTGAACACTGAAGCTTTCTTT CASSPPGTVNTEAFF
12 - TRBJ2-1 TRBV2 - TGTGCCAGCAGTGAAGGGTTCAATGAGCAGTTCTTC CASSEGFNEQFF
12 - TRBJ1-2 TRBV30 - TGTGCCTGGAGTTTGGTTCAGGGTGGCTACACCTTC CAWSLVQGGYTF
15 - TRBJ2-1 TRBV5-1 once TGCGCCAGCAGCGACGCGAACCACTTATACAATGAGCAGTTCTTC CASSDANHLYNEQFF
13 TRBD1 TRBJ2-7 TRBV25-1 - TGTGCCAGCAGGTCGACAGGGTCCTACGAGCAGTACTTC CASRSTGSYEQYF
14 - TRBJ1-4 TRBV6-6 - TGTGCCAGCATATCCACCGCAGCTAATGAAAAACTGTTTTTT CASISTAANEKLFF
15 - TRBJ2-2 TRBV5-6 - TGTGCCAGCAGCTTTGGCAGGGGCCTTACCGGGGAGCTGTTTTTT CASSFGRGLTGELFF
12 - TRBJ2-1 TRBV6-5 - TGTGCCAGCAGTCGGGGCTACAATGAGCAGTTCTTC CASSRGYNEQFF
12 - TRBJ2-1 TRBV7-9 - TGTGCCAGCAGCCCTCAGGGGAATGAGCAGTTCTTC CASSPQGNEQFF
13 - TRBJ2-5 TRBV15 - TGTGCCACCGAATCTCGGACCCAAGAGACCCAGTACTTC CATESRTQETQYF
14 - TRBJ2-1 TRBV30 - TGTGCCTGGGTCGCGGGAAGCTCCTACAATGAGCAGTTCTTC CAWVAGSSYNEQFF
9 - TRBJ2-7 TRBV5-1 - TGCGCCAGCGGGTACGAGCAGTACTTC CASGYEQYF
13 TRBD1 TRBJ1-4 TRBV29-1 - TGCAGCGCCCAGGACAGGGGTGGGGAAAAACTGTTTTTT CSAQDRGGEKLFF
13 - TRBJ2-1 TRBV10-3 - TGTGCCATCAGTGAGGCCTCCGACAATGAGCAGTTCTTC CAISEASDNEQFF
14 TRBD1 TRBJ1-2 TRBV10-3 - TGTGCCATCAGTGATACCGGGACAGGGGGTGGCTACACCTTC CAISDTGTGGGYTF
13 - TRBJ1-5 TRBV29-1 once TGCAGCGTTGAAGTTGGTCACAATCAGCCCCAGCATTTT CSVEVGHNQPQHF
14 - TRBJ1-3 TRBV29-1 - TGCAGCGTTGAAGGGGGGCAAGGTGGAAACACCATATATTTT CSVEGGQGGNTIYF
13 TRBD1 TRBJ2-7 TRBV19 - TGTGCCAGTATGAGGGACAGCTCCTACGAGCAGTACTTC CASMRDSSYEQYF
14 - TRBJ2-2 TRBV7-3 few TGTGCCAGCACTCCAAACCCAAACACCGGGGAGCTGTTTTTT CASTPNPNTGELFF
15 TRBD1 TRBJ1-1 TRBV25-1 - TGTGCCAGCAGTCTCCGGACAGGAGGAGGGACTGAAGCTTTCTTT CASSLRTGGGTEAFF
17 TRBD2 TRBJ2-5 TRBV7-2 - TGTGCCAGCAGCTCCCGAGGACTAGCGGGAGTGGTTGAGACCCAGTACTTC CASSSRGLAGVVETQYF
12 - TRBJ2-7 TRBV27 - TGTGCCAGCCCAGGCCGGAGCCACGAGCAGTACTTC CASPGRSHEQYF
13 - TRBJ2-7 TRBV30 few TGTGCCTGGACGGTGGGGTTATCCTACGAGCAGTACTTC CAWTVGLSYEQYF
14 - TRBJ1-1 TRBV25-1 many TGTGCCAGCAGTGAATTAACACGGGACACTGAAGCTTTCTTT CASSELTRDTEAFF
12 - TRBJ1-3 TRBV6-6 - TGTGCCAGCAGTGACGGACAGAGACAGATATATTTT CASSDGQRQIYF
14 TRBD2 TRBJ2-1 TRBV30 once TGTGCCTGGCTCCTTAGCGGGAGCGCCAATGAGCAGTTCTTC CAWLLSGSANEQFF